The present entry profiles one TCR beta chain with its context. Deletions cut 9 bases from V and 7 bases from J, with 18 bases between. Germline V lookup: CDR1 LGHNA, CDR2 YSLEER. This CDR3 region has 13 residues. MiXCR was run by TCRdb on the RT-PCR reads, yielding one entry per CDR3 protein. The sample carries around 160,000 distinct CDR3 sequences, roughly 11% recorded once. The sample is drawn from a study of response to subunit inactivated influenza vaccine. The sequencing used non-naive T cells sorted from PBMCs, collected about 40 days after vaccination. The clonotype comes from a man in his fifties who received an inactivated influenza vaccine. V and J are TRBV4-3 and TRBJ2-5; TRBD1 or TRBD2 may be the D gene (5 bases each). The CDR3 sequence is CASGSGPEGTQYF. CDR3 sequence (DNA): TGCGCCAGTGGCTCGGGACCCGAAGGGACCCAGTACTTC.